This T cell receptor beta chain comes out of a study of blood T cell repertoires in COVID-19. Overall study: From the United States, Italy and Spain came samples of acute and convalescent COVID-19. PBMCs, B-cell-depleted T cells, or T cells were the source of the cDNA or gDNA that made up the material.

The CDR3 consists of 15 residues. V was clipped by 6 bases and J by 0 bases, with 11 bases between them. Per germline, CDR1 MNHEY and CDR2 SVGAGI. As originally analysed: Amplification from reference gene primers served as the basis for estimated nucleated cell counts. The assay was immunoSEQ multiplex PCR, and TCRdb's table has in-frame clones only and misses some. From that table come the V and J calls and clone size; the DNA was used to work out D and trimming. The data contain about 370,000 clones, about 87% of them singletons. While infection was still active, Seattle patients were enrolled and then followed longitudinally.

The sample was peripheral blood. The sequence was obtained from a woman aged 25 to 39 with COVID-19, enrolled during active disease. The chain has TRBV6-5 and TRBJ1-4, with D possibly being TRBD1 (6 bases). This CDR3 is CASRDSKATNEKLFF. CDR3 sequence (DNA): TGTGCCAGCAGGGACAGTAAAGCAACTAATGAAAAACTGTTTTTT.